This T cell receptor beta chain was observed in a study of cytomegalovirus exposure and HLA in healthy donors. Study outcomes and limitations: Per published accounts, TCR beta sequences correctly predicted the HLA-A and HLA-B alleles of most subjects. 164 TCR beta chains were listed as cytomegalovirus-associated.

With respect to this clone: Its specificity is not known.

The study ran its PCR with 60 Vbeta and 13 Jbeta primers. The table came from immunoSEQ multiplex PCR; TCRdb's copy has only in-frame clones and leaves some out. The sample contains about 97,000 clones, over 75% of which appear only once. V was clipped by 0 bases and J by 3 bases, with 15 bases between them. The CDR3 consists of 16 residues. Germline CDR1 reads GTSNPN; CDR2 reads SVGIG (reference sequence). The sequenced sample consisted of PBMCs. V usage is TRBV30 and J usage is TRBJ1-5; D might be TRBD1 (6 bases). This receptor was taken from a man in his forties in good health and CMV-seropositive. The CDR3 coding sequence is TGTGCCTGGAGTGTGGGGACAAGCTCACACAATCAGCCCCAGCATTTT. Protein: CAWSVGTSSHNQPQHF. The complete variable domain, with remaining parts taken from reference TRBV30 and TRBJ1-5, reads SQTIHQWPATLVQPVGSPLSLECTVEGTSNPNLYWYRQAAGRGLQLLFYSVGIGQISSEVPQNLSASRPQDRQFILSSKKLLLSDSGFYLCAWSVGTSSHNQPQHFGDGTRLSIL.